This TCR beta chain was retrieved from a study of blood T cell repertoires in COVID-19. TCRdb's table, derived via immunoSEQ multiplex PCR, lists solely in-frame clones and lacks some. The table shows about 140,000 clones, with approximately 87% occurring only once. This clone was detected once. V shed 4 bases and J shed 6 bases, with 13 bases lying between them. Germline V gene lookup returns CDR1 SNHLY and CDR2 FYNNEI. This CDR3 has 14 residues. This rearrangement joins TRBV2 to TRBJ1-5; D might be TRBD1 (5 bases). Sequenced input: PBMCs or T cells enriched from blood (not recorded which). The receptor was isolated from a man aged 55 to 70 who had recovered from COVID-19. CDR3 sequence: CASSGQSPSQPQHF. CDR3 bases: TGTGCCAGCAGTGGACAGTCCCCAAGTCAGCCCCAGCATTTT.